This section outlines one TCR beta chain sequence together with its context. This CDR3 comprises 16 residues. Germline loops: CDR1 KGHSH, CDR2 LQKENI. V was pared by 4 bases and J by 6 bases, with 9 bases of the junction left unmatched. This entry belongs to a study of blood T cell repertoires in COVID-19. Here immunoSEQ multiplex PCR was the method, and the copy in TCRdb shows in-frame clones only, minus some. The table includes 400,000 or so clones, 85% to 90% detected once. Cohorts were determined from participant-reported clinical history. The source of this sequence is a man aged 25-45 years who had recovered from COVID-19. Material for sequencing was PBMCs or T cells enriched from blood (not recorded which). The V gene is TRBV18, the J gene TRBJ1-5, with 10 bases that match TRBD1. The DNA of the CDR3 is TGTGCCAGCTCACTAACGGGACAGGGGAGTGTTCAGCCCCAGCATTTT. Its translation: CASSLTGQGSVQPQHF.